The source of this TCR beta chain is a study of cytomegalovirus exposure and HLA in healthy donors. Whole-study findings and limits: A later analysis reported that several of the most significant clusters appeared to be linked to common viral pathogens, among them Epstein-Barr virus.

A remark on this clone: Its target is not known.

Whereas donors were nominally healthy upon sampling, unrecorded immune exposures were probable. The PCR made use of 60 Vbeta and 13 Jbeta primers. The assay was immunoSEQ multiplex PCR, and TCRdb's table has in-frame clones only and misses some. The sample table includes about 72,000 clones. V lost 6 bases to trimming and J lost 1 base, with 13 bases between them. The CDR3 is made up of 15 amino acids. The germline V gene has CDR1 SNHLY and CDR2 FYNNEI. This clonotype was obtained from a man aged 50 to 59 in good health and CMV-seropositive. The specimen was PBMCs. The rearrangement links TRBV2 to TRBJ2-4, with a weak D call TRBD2 (6 bases). CDR3 loop: CASRGEASAKNIQYF. CDR3 DNA: TGTGCCAGCAGGGGGGAGGCTTCGGCCAAAAACATTCAGTACTTC. Full variable domain (rest looked up from reference TRBV2 and TRBJ2-4): EPEVTQTPSHQVTQMGQEVILRCVPISNHLYFYWYRQILGQKVEFLVSFYNNEISEKSEIFDDQFSVERPDGSNFTLKIRSTKLEDSAMYFCASRGEASAKNIQYFGAGTRLSVL.